Shown below are 32 T cell receptor beta chains from a single sample sequenced in a study of Ad26.COV2.S vaccination and SARS-CoV-2 variants. The protocol was immunoSEQ multiplex PCR, while the TCRdb copy is restricted to in-frame clones and leaves out a portion. Found here are 300,000 to 350,000 clones, roughly nine tenths of them singletons; the top ten hold around 5%. Noted treatment: 19 received Ad26.COV2.S at low or high dose, single or two shots; about five received placebo; per-sample allocation not given. All samples were drawn on day 63, counting from the first vaccine or placebo injection. Source: peripheral blood, taken in a trial of Ad26.COV2.S vaccine versus placebo. The receptors come from a person between 18 and 60 years old who received the Ad26.COV2.S COVID-19 vaccine or a placebo.

This rearrangement joins TRBV18 to TRBJ2-2; maybe TRBD1 (5 bases). The V and J ends lost 3 bases and 4 bases respectively, with 12 bases between them. Per the germline V gene, CDR1 is KGHSH and CDR2 is LQKENI. The CDR3 totals 15 residues. The CDR3 DNA follows: TGTGCCAGCTCACCGGGGCGCCCAGGCACCGGGGAGCTGTTTTTT. This translates into CASSPGRPGTGELFF.

This sequence joins TRBV18 and TRBJ2-2; D may match TRBD1 or TRBD2 (6 bases each). This CDR3 comprises 16 residues. Germline V CDR1 and CDR2: KGHSH, LQKENI. The ends were cut back, 0 bases at V and 5 bases at J, with 13 bases in the middle. The CDR3 DNA follows: TGTGCCAGCTCACCACCTCGACAGGCGGGGACCGGGGAGCTGTTTTTT. Translating it yields CASSPPRQAGTGELFF.

This clone appeared many times. The chain employs TRBV28 and TRBJ1-6; D ambiguous. Trimming pared 2 bases from V and 4 bases from J, leaving 12 bases between. Germline V gene lookup returns CDR1 MDHEN and CDR2 SYDVKM. This CDR3 region has 16 residues. CDR3 amino acids: CASSLPPDSYNSPLHF. The DNA for the CDR3 is TGTGCCAGCAGTTTACCCCCAGACTCATATAATTCACCCCTCCACTTT.

DNA of the CDR3: TGTGCCAGCAGTTATCAGGGGGGCAATCAGCCCCAGCATTTT. Its protein is CASSYQGGNQPQHF. The chain links TRBV6-6 to TRBJ1-5, with 7 bases lining up with TRBD1. The CDR3 loop spans 14 amino acids. Germline lookup yields CDR1 MNHNY and CDR2 SVGAGI (reference sequence). The J segment lost 2 bases and the V segment lost 3 bases, leaving 1 base of the junction unmatched.

J is TRBJ1-2 and V is TRBV6-5; D possibly corresponds to TRBD1 (5 bases). Trimming took 7 bases from V and 7 from J, leaving 16 bases between them. Per germline, CDR1 MNHEY and CDR2 SVGAGI. The CDR3 is made up of 13 amino acids. The CDR3 sequence is CASTRSGTGGYTF. Here the CDR3 DNA reads TGTGCCAGCACGAGATCAGGGACGGGTGGCTACACCTTC.

The chain recombines TRBV11-2 with TRBJ2-1; a weak D match, TRBD1 (6 bases). CDR3 length: 18 residues. CDR1 and CDR2 from the germline V gene are SGHAT and FQNNGV. Trimming removed 4 bases from V and 7 bases from J, with 26 bases in between. The CDR3 DNA is TGTGCCAGCAGCTCGAACCTGCACCGGCCGGAAGGGACAAATGAGCAGTTCTTC. Translating it yields CASSSNLHRPEGTNEQFF.

V and J are TRBV7-2 and TRBJ2-7; TRBD1 is a possible D gene (6 bases). CDR1 is SGHTA, CDR2 FQGNSA, per germline. V was cut by 5 bases and J by 7 bases, with 18 bases left in between. The CDR3 contains 14 residues. CDR3 nucleotides: TGTGCCAGCAGCACCAGTGACAGGTCGGGTGAGCAGTACGTC. This gives the protein CASSTSDRSGEQYV.

The chain links TRBV11-3 to TRBJ1-1; the match to TRBD1 covers 8 bases. Unmatched junction bases numbered 14, after V lost 1 base and J lost 4 bases. This CDR3 has 18 amino acids. Germline V gene lookup returns CDR1 SGHNT and CDR2 YENEEA. The CDR3 nucleotides read TGTGCCAGCAGCTTAGTCCAGGGGGCGCGGGGACTTGGCACTGAAGCTTTCTTT. Protein sequence: CASSLVQGARGLGTEAFF.

The chain links TRBV27 to TRBJ2-7; the D gene is possibly TRBD2 (5 bases). The CDR3 has 11 amino acids. Germline CDR1 reads MNHEY; CDR2 reads SMNVEV (reference sequence). V was pared by 4 bases and J by 5 bases, with 6 bases between. The DNA for the CDR3 is TGTGCCAGCAGTTCCGGGAACGAGCAGTACGTC. It encodes CASSSGNEQYV.

V gene TRBV15 combines with J gene TRBJ2-7; the match to TRBD2 covers 11 bases. The CDR3 spans 17 residues. In germline, CDR1 is LNHNV, CDR2 YYDKDF (reference sequence). The J segment lost 4 bases and the V segment lost 3 bases, leaving 11 bases of the junction unmatched. Here the CDR3 reads CATSRLLSGLADYEQYV. CDR3 nucleotides: TGTGCCACCAGCAGGCTCCTTTCGGGACTAGCGGATTACGAGCAGTACGTC.

V and J are TRBV29-1 and TRBJ1-1; D is unclear. The CDR3 consists of 12 residues. CDR1 is SQVTM, CDR2 ANQGSEA, per germline. The ends were cut back, 7 bases at V and 6 bases at J, with 15 bases in the middle. The CDR3 reads CSAVINRPEAFF. CDR3 bases: TGCAGCGCTGTTATAAACCGGCCTGAAGCTTTCTTT.

This clone is a singleton in its sample. This chain connects TRBV10-3 to TRBJ2-5; TRBD2 matches at 8 bases. V lost 10 bases and J lost 5; bases outside the gene matches: 6. Looked up from germline, CDR1 is ENHRY and CDR2 is SYGVKD. This CDR3 contains 12 residues. The chain's CDR3 is CATSGSGETQYF. The CDR3 DNA follows: TGTGCCACCAGCGGGAGTGGGGAGACCCAGTACTTC.

The table lists this clone with a count of one. DNA for the CDR3: TGTCCTGGGAGCGCACCTGGAAGTTGGGCCGGCTACACCTTC. Protein sequence: CPGSAPGSWAGYTF. The chain links TRBV22-1 to TRBJ1-2; no DNA check was done on the table's D call, TRBD1. TRBV22-1 is deemed a pseudogene. The CDR3 length is 14 residues.

This sequence joins TRBV21-1 and TRBJ2-7; the table assigns TRBD2, which was not confirmed against the DNA. TRBV21-1 is designated a pseudogene. This CDR3 has 16 residues. The CDR3 sequence: CASSKAGKGGTYEQYF. CDR3 DNA: TGTGCCAGCAGCAAAGCCGGAAAGGGGGGGACTTACGAGCAGTACTTC.

The chain is built from TRBV28 and TRBJ1-2; D call uncertain. In germline, CDR1 is MDHEN, CDR2 SYDVKM. V lost 5 bases, J lost 8 bases, and 12 bases lay in between. CDR3 length: 12 amino acids. This CDR3 reads CASSRRTAGYTF. In nucleotides, the CDR3 is TGTGCCAGCAGTCGGCGGACGGCCGGCTACACCTTC.

The chain carries TRBV12-5 and TRBJ2-2; D not certain. This CDR3 comprises 12 residues. Germline CDR1 and CDR2: LGHNT and FRNRAP. The V end was cut by 6 bases, the J end by 2 bases, with 4 bases between. CDR3 nucleotides: TGTGCTAGTGGGTATAACACCGGGGAGCTGTTTTTT. Translating gives CASGYNTGELFF.

The chain combines TRBV24-1 with TRBJ1-2; D gene uncertain. Germline CDR1 is KGHDR and CDR2 is SFDVKD. The V end lost 3 bases, the J end lost 5 bases, and 9 bases lay between the germline ends. The CDR3 contains 13 residues. The CDR3 nucleotides read TGTGCCACCAGTGATCAAGGGTGGTATGGCTACACCTTC. The encoded protein is CATSDQGWYGYTF.

This sequence joins TRBV6-5 and TRBJ1-5; the D gene is possibly TRBD1 (6 bases). There are 15 residues in the CDR3. V lost 2 bases and J 2 bases, leaving 10 bases between the germline ends. Germline V CDR1 and CDR2: MNHEY, SVGAGI. CDR3 sequence (DNA): TGTGCCAGCAGTTACGAGGGGGGGGGCAATCAGCCCCAGCATTTT. It encodes CASSYEGGGNQPQHF.

For the CDR3, the DNA is TGTGCCACCCCTACTAGGGGAAATGGTAACTATGGCTACACCTTC. Its protein product is CATPTRGNGNYGYTF. The J gene is TRBJ1-2, the V gene TRBV28; maybe TRBD1 (5 bases). Germline lookup yields CDR1 MDHEN and CDR2 SYDVKM. CDR3 length: 15 amino acids. V was shortened by 10 bases and J by 1 base, with 19 bases between the two germline ends.

The CDR3 sequence: CASSQVTGAGQPQHF. CDR3 bases: TGCGCCAGCAGCCAAGTTACAGGGGCTGGTCAGCCCCAGCATTTT. This chain links TRBV4-3 with TRBJ1-5; 7 bases align to TRBD1. V dropped 1 base and J dropped 6; count of bases not matched to a gene: 6. The germline CDR1 and CDR2 sequences are LGHNA and YSLEER. The CDR3 is made up of 15 amino acids.

The gene calls are TRBV7-7 and TRBJ2-1; D is undetermined. The CDR3 length is 13 residues. V was trimmed by 5 bases and J by 2 bases, leaving 7 bases between them. Germline lookup yields CDR1 SSHAT and CDR2 FNYEAQ (reference sequence). The CDR3 DNA sequence: TGTGCCAGCAGCCTCAATGCCTACAATGAGCAGTTCTTC. Translating it yields CASSLNAYNEQFF. Complete variable domain (other parts from reference TRBV7-7 and TRBJ2-1): GAGVSQSPRYKVTKRGQDVTLRCDPISSHATLYWYQQALGQGPEFLTYFNYEAQPDKSGLPSDRFSAERPEGSISTLTIQRTEQRDSAMYRCASSLNAYNEQFFGPGTRLTVL.

The CDR3 DNA reads TGTGCCTGGAGTAGGGGACAGCATAGCAATCAGCCCCAGCATTTT. This sequence encodes CAWSRGQHSNQPQHF. This chain connects TRBV30 to TRBJ1-5; 7 bases align to TRBD1. The junction had 4 bases not matched to a gene; V was cut back by 2 bases and J by 0 bases. This CDR3 has 15 amino acids. The germline gives CDR1 GTSNPN, CDR2 SVGIG (reference sequence). Full variable domain (rest looked up from reference TRBV30 and TRBJ1-5): SQTIHQWPATLVQPVGSPLSLECTVEGTSNPNLYWYRQAAGRGLQLLFYSVGIGQISSEVPQNLSASRPQDRQFILSSKKLLLSDSGFYLCAWSRGQHSNQPQHFGDGTRLSIL.

The gene calls are TRBV19 and TRBJ2-3; TRBD2 agrees at 8 bases. Germline V gives CDR1 LNHDA, CDR2 SQIVND (reference sequence). The CDR3 sequence is 16 residues long. V was pared by 1 base and J by 0 bases, with 3 bases of the junction left unmatched. In nucleotides, the CDR3 is TGTGCCAGTAGTATAGGGCCTAGCGGGAGCACAGATACGCAGTATTTT. Protein sequence: CASSIGPSGSTDTQYF.

J is TRBJ2-1 and V is TRBV6-2 or TRBV6-3; 13 bases match TRBD2. V dropped 6 bases and J dropped 8; count of bases not matched to a gene: 7. The CDR3 contains 15 residues. Germline CDR1 and CDR2: MNHEY and SVGEGT. CDR3 sequence: CASSQLAGGPDEQFF. DNA of the CDR3: TGTGCCAGCAGCCAACTAGCGGGGGGGCCCGATGAGCAGTTCTTC.

The chain carries TRBV19 and TRBJ1-1; no clear D gene. The CDR3 runs to 13 residues. Trimming stripped 9 bases from V and 5 bases from J, with 16 bases between. The V gene's germline CDR1 is LNHDA and CDR2 SQIVND (reference sequence). CDR3 amino acids: CASHAWVGTEAFF. CDR3 bases: TGTGCCAGCCACGCCTGGGTTGGAACTGAAGCTTTCTTT.

This chain joins TRBV11-3 and TRBJ1-3; unclear D gene. Germline CDR1 reads SGHNT; CDR2 reads YENEEA. This CDR3 contains 13 residues. Trimming removed 6 bases at V and 2 bases at J, with 8 bases between. The CDR3 loop is CASSGETGNTIYF. The CDR3 DNA follows: TGTGCCAGCAGTGGGGAAACTGGAAACACCATATATTTT.

The chain links TRBV5-1 to TRBJ2-7, with D uncertain. Germline V lookup: CDR1 SGHRS, CDR2 YFSETQ. Trimming removed 4 bases from V and 0 bases from J, with 17 bases in between. This CDR3 contains 16 residues. In DNA, the CDR3 is TGCGCCAGCAGCGGTGGCGTCCAGACTTACTCCTACGAGCAGTACTTC. It translates to CASSGGVQTYSYEQYF.

The chain links TRBV7-2 to TRBJ1-6, with D hard to call. Between the trimmed V and J ends, which lost 3 bases and 5 bases, there was a span of 14 bases. The CDR3 is made up of 16 amino acids. CDR1 and CDR2 (germline): SGHTA, FQGNSA. The CDR3 here is CASSFAGNNNNSPLHF. The CDR3 nucleotides are TGTGCCAGCAGCTTCGCGGGGAATAACAATAATTCACCCCTCCACTTT.

This clone was detected once. The CDR3 sequence is CASSLLGSSYNEQFF. CDR3 coding DNA: TGTGCCAGCAGCTTGTTGGGAAGCTCCTACAATGAGCAGTTCTTC. J is TRBJ2-1 and V is TRBV7-8; D is unclear. The CDR3 runs to 15 residues. V lost 3 bases to trimming and J lost 0 bases, with 9 bases between them. Per germline, CDR1 SGHVS and CDR2 FQNEAQ.

V is TRBV19 and J is TRBJ1-1; D may be TRBD1 (5 bases). CDR1 and CDR2 (germline): LNHDA, SQIVND (reference sequence). V dropped 10 bases and J dropped 4 bases, with 13 bases sitting between them. The CDR3 length is 12 residues. This chain's CDR3 is CATDQGSTEAFF. The CDR3 coding sequence is TGTGCCACTGACCAGGGCAGCACTGAAGCTTTCTTT.

The chain combines TRBV30 with TRBJ2-1, with 13 bases lining up with TRBD2. The CDR3 is made up of 15 amino acids. The germline gives CDR1 GTSNPN, CDR2 SVGIG (reference sequence). Unmatched junction bases numbered 3, after V lost 0 bases and J lost 7 bases. The CDR3 loop is CAWSVGLAGENEQFF. CDR3 DNA: TGTGCCTGGAGTGTAGGACTAGCGGGAGAAAATGAGCAGTTCTTC.

The chain uses TRBV18 and TRBJ2-1, with D possibly being TRBD1 (6 bases). V lost 6 bases to trimming and J lost 2 bases, with 14 bases between them. Germline V gene sequence: CDR1 KGHSH, CDR2 LQKENI. The CDR3 is made up of 15 amino acids. The chain's CDR3 is CASSDRDNAYNEQFF. The CDR3 DNA reads as TGTGCCAGCTCCGACCGGGACAACGCCTACAATGAGCAGTTCTTC.